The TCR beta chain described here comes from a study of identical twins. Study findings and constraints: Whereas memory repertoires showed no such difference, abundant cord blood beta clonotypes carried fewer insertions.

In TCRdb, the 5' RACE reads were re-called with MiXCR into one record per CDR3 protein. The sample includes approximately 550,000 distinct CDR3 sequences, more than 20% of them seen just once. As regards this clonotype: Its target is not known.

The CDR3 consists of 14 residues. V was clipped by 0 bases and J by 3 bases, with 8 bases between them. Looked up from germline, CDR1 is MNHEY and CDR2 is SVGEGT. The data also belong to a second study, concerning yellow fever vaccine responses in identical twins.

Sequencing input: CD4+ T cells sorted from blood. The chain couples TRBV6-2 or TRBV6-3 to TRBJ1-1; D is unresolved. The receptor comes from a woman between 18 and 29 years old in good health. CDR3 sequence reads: CASSYSGWDTEAFF. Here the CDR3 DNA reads TGTGCCAGCAGTTACTCGGGTTGGGACACTGAAGCTTTCTTT.